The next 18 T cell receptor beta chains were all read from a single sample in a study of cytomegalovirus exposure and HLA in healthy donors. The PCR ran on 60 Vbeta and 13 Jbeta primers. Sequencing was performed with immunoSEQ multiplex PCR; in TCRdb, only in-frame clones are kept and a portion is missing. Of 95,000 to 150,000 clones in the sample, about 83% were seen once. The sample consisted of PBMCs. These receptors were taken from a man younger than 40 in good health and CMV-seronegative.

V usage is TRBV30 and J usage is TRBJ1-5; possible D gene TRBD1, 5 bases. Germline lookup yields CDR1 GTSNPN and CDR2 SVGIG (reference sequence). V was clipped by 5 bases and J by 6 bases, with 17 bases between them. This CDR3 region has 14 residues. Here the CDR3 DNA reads TGTGCCTGGGGGGGTCCGGGAGGTCGTCAGCCCCAGCATTTT. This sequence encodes CAWGGPGGRQPQHF.

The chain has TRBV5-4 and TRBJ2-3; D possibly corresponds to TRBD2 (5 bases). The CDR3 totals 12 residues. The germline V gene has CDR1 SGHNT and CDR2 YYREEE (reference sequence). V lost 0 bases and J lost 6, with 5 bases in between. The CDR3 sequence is CASSLAGDTQYF. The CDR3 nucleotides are TGTGCCAGCAGCTTGGCGGGGGATACGCAGTATTTT.

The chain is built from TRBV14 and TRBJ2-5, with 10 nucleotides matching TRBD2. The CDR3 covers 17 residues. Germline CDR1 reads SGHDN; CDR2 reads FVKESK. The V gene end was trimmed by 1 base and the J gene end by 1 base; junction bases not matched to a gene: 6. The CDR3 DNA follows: TGTGCCAGCAGCCAAGGACTAGTAGCGGGGGGCCAAGAGACCCAGTACTTC. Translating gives CASSQGLVAGGQETQYF.

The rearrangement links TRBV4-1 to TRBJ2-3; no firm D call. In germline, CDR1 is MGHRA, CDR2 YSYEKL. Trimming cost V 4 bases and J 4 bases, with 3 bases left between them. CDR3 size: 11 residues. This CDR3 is CASSRADTQYF. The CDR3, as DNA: TGCGCCAGCAGCCGAGCAGATACGCAGTATTTT.

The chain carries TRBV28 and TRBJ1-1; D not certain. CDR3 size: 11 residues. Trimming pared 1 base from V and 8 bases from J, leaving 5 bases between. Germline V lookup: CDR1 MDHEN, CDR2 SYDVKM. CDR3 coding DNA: TGTGCCAGCAGTTTATATCGGGAAGCTTTCTTT. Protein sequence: CASSLYREAFF.

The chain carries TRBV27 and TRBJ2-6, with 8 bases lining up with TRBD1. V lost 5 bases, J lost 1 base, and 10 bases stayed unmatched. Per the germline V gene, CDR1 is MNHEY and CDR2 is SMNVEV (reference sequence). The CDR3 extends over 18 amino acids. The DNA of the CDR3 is TGTGCCAGCAGTCCAGGGGGGACAGGTTTTTCTGGGGCCAACGTCCTGACTTTC. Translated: CASSPGGTGFSGANVLTF.

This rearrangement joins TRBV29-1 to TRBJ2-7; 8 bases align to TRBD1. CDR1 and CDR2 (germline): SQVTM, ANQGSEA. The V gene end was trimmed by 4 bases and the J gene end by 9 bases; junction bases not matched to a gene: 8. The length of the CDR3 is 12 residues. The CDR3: CSVGGTGRGQYF. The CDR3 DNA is TGCAGCGTTGGAGGGACAGGACGGGGGCAGTACTTC.

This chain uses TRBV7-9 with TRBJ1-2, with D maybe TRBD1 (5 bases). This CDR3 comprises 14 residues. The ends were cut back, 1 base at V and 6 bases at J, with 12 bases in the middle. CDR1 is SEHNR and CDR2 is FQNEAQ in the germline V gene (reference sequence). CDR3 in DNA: TGTGCCAGCAGCTTAGAGGCAGGGTTTAATGGCTACACCTTC. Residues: CASSLEAGFNGYTF.

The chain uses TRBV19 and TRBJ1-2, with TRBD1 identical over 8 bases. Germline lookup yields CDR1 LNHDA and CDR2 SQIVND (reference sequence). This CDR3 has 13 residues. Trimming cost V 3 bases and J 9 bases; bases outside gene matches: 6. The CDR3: CASSIRDRSSYTF. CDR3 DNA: TGTGCCAGTAGTATCCGGGACAGGTCAAGCTACACCTTC.

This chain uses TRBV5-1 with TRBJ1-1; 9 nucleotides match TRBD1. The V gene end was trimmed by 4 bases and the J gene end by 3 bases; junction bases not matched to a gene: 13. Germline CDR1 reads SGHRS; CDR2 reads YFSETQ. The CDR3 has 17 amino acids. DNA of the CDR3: TGCGCCAGCAGCCCTTGGTCCGGGACAGGGAGGGACACTGAAGCTTTCTTT. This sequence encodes CASSPWSGTGRDTEAFF.

The CDR3 loop reads CASSTDGNSNQPQHF. The CDR3 DNA sequence: TGTGCCAGCAGCACAGACGGTAATAGCAATCAGCCCCAGCATTTT. The V call is TRBV9, the J call TRBJ1-5; D is unclear. This CDR3 is built from 15 residues. Germline V gene lookup returns CDR1 SGDLS and CDR2 YYNGEE. V was cut by 4 bases and J by 0 bases, with 11 bases left in between. Variable domain in full (rest from reference TRBV9 and TRBJ1-5): DSGVTQTPKHLITATGQRVTLRCSPRSGDLSVYWYQQSLDQGLQFLIQYYNGEERAKGNILERFSAQQFPDLHSELNLSSLELGDSALYFCASSTDGNSNQPQHFGDGTRLSIL.

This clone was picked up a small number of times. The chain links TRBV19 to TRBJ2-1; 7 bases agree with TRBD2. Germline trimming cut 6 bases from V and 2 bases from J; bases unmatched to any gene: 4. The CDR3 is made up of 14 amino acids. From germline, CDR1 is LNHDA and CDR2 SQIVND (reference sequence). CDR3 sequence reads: CASRFGLAYNEQFF. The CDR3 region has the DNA TGTGCCAGTAGGTTCGGACTAGCCTACAATGAGCAGTTCTTC.

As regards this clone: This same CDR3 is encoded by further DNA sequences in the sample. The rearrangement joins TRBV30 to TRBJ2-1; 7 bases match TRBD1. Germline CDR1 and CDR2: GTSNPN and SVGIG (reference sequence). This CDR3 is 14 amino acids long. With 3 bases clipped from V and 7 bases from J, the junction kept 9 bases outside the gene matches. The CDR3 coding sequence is TGTGCCTGGAGGGGCCAAAGGGGGCGGAATGAGCAGTTCTTC. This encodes CAWRGQRGRNEQFF. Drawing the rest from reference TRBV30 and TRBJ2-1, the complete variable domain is SQTIHQWPATLVQPVGSPLSLECTVEGTSNPNLYWYRQAAGRGLQLLFYSVGIGQISSEVPQNLSASRPQDRQFILSSKKLLLSDSGFYLCAWRGQRGRNEQFFGPGTRLTVL.

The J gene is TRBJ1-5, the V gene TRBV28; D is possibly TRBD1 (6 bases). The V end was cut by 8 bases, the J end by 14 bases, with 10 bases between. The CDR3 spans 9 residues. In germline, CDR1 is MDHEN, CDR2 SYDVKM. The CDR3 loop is CASGQGKHF. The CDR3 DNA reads TGTGCCAGCGGTCAGGGGAAGCATTTT.

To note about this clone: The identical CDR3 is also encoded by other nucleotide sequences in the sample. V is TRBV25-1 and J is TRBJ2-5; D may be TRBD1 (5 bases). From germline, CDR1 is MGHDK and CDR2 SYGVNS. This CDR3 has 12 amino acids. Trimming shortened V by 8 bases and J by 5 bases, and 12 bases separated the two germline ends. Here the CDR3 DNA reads TGTGCCAGCTATGACAGTCAGGAGACCCAGTACTTC. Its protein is CASYDSQETQYF.

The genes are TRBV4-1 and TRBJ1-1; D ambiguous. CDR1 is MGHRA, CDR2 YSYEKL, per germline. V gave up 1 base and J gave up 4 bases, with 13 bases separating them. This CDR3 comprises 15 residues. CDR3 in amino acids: CASSQAPYSSTEAFF. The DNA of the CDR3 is TGCGCCAGCAGCCAAGCCCCGTATAGTAGCACTGAAGCTTTCTTT.

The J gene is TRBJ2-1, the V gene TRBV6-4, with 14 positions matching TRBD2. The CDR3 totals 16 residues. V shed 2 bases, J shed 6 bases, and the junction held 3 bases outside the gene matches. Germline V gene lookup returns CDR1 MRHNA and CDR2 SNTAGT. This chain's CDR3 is CASSDGTSGGRNEQFF. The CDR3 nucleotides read TGTGCCAGCAGTGACGGGACTAGCGGGGGCCGCAATGAGCAGTTCTTC.

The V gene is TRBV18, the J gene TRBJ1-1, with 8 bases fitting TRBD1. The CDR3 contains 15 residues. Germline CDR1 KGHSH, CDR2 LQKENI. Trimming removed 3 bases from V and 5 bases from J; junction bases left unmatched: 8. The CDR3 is CASSPSYRGKTEAFF. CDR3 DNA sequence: TGTGCCAGCTCACCCAGTTACAGGGGGAAAACTGAAGCTTTCTTT.